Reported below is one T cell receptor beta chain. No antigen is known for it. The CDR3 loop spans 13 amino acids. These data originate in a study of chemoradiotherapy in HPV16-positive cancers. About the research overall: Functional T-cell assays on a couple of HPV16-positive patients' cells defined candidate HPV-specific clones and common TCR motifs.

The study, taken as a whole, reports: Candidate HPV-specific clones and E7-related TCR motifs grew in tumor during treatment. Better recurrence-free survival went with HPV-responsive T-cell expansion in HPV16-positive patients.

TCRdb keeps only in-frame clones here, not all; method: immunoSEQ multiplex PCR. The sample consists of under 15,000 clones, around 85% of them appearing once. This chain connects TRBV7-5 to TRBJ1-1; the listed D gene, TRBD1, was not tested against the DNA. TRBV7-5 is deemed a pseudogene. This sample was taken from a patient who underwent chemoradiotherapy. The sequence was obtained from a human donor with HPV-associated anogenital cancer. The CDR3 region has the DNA TGTGCCAGTAGACAAGACCTGAACACTGAAGCTTTCTTT. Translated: CASRQDLNTEAFF.